The next 11 T cell receptor beta chains were all read from a single sample in a study of Ad26.COV2.S vaccination and SARS-CoV-2 variants. Sequencing used immunoSEQ multiplex PCR; TCRdb keeps in-frame clones, though not all of them. Of 200,000 to 250,000 clones in the sample, around 89% were seen once. The treatment is: roughly 18 received Ad26.COV2.S at low or high dose, single or two shots; roughly five received placebo; per-sample allocation not given. Specimens were obtained on day 63 following the first vaccine or placebo injection. The specimen comprised peripheral blood, sampled in a trial of Ad26.COV2.S vaccine versus placebo. These receptors all stem from a person between 18 and 65 years old who received the Ad26.COV2.S COVID-19 vaccine or a placebo.

About this clone: Other nucleotide sequences from this sample produce the same CDR3. V gene TRBV5-5 combines with J gene TRBJ2-5; 9 positions match TRBD1. Per germline, CDR1 SGHKS and CDR2 YYEKEE (reference sequence). The CDR3 totals 14 residues. Trimming removed 3 bases from V and 3 bases from J; junction bases left unmatched: 3. CDR3 residues: CASSSWDREETQYF. CDR3 DNA: TGTGCCAGCAGCTCCTGGGACAGGGAAGAGACCCAGTACTTC.

J is TRBJ2-7 and V is TRBV28; TRBD1 agrees at 10 bases. CDR1 and CDR2 from the germline V gene are MDHEN and SYDVKM. V was clipped by 3 bases and J by 3 bases; unmatched bases: 8. CDR3 length: 16 residues. Here the CDR3 reads CASSFGTGDPYYEQYF. As DNA, the CDR3 is TGTGCCAGCAGTTTCGGGACAGGGGACCCCTACTACGAGCAGTACTTC.

The genes are TRBV28 and TRBJ2-7; D perhaps matches TRBD1 (5 bases). CDR3 length equals 16 residues. Trimming pared 5 bases from V and 0 bases from J, leaving 17 bases between. The germline V gene has CDR1 MDHEN and CDR2 SYDVKM. The CDR3 nucleotides are TGTGCCAGCAGTCCCCCTTCATGGGGCCGCTCCTACGAGCAGTACTTC. As protein: CASSPPSWGRSYEQYF.

The chain combines TRBV4-3 with TRBJ1-1; tentatively, D is TRBD1 (6 bases). V was trimmed by 5 bases and J by 0 bases, leaving 13 bases between them. Germline CDR1 is LGHNA and CDR2 is YSLEER. CDR3 length: 15 residues. The CDR3: CASSAGYRVNTEAFF. The CDR3 DNA follows: TGCGCCAGCAGCGCGGGGTACAGGGTGAACACTGAAGCTTTCTTT.

The rearrangement uses TRBV5-1 and TRBJ2-1; D might be TRBD2 (6 bases). The CDR3 sequence is 14 residues long. Germline V gene lookup returns CDR1 SGHRS and CDR2 YFSETQ. V was clipped by 1 base and J by 4 bases, with 9 bases between them. The CDR3 loop reads CASSLTGEYNEQFF. CDR3 sequence (DNA): TGCGCCAGCAGCTTGACGGGAGAATACAATGAGCAGTTCTTC. Based on the CDR3 plus reference TRBV5-1 and TRBJ2-1, the full variable domain is KAGVTQTPRYLIKTRGQQVTLSCSPISGHRSVSWYQQTPGQGLQFLFEYFSETQRNKGNFPGRFSGRQFSNSRSEMNVSTLELGDSALYLCASSLTGEYNEQFFGPGTRLTVL.

V usage is TRBV7-2 and J usage is TRBJ1-1; a weak D match, TRBD1 (5 bases). The germline V gene has CDR1 SGHTA and CDR2 FQGNSA. V was clipped by 5 bases and J by 2 bases, with 12 bases between them. The CDR3 has 14 residues. CDR3 sequence (DNA): TGTGCCAGCAGCCCCGGGACGGTAAACACTGAAGCTTTCTTT. Protein product: CASSPGTVNTEAFF.

This chain links TRBV18 with TRBJ2-7, with 8 positions matching TRBD2. CDR3 length equals 15 residues. After removal of 3 bases from V and 2 bases from J, the junction contained 6 bases not matched to a gene. From germline, CDR1 is KGHSH and CDR2 LQKENI. DNA of the CDR3: TGTGCCAGCTCACCGGGGACTAGGGACACCTACGAGCAGTACTTC. This translates into CASSPGTRDTYEQYF.

The V and J genes are TRBV10-3 and TRBJ2-2; unclear D gene. The germline V and J ends were trimmed by 4 bases and 0 bases, with 9 bases remaining between them. Germline CDR1 reads ENHRY; CDR2 reads SYGVKD. This CDR3 spans 15 amino acids. As DNA, the CDR3 is TGTGCCATCAGTGGCGGTAGCCCGAACACCGGGGAGCTGTTTTTT. Translation: CAISGGSPNTGELFF.

The chain recombines TRBV14 with TRBJ2-5; no firm D call. The CDR3 has 14 amino acids. The germline V and J ends were trimmed by 0 bases and 4 bases, with 9 bases remaining between them. CDR1 and CDR2 (germline): SGHDN, FVKESK. The CDR3 region is CASSQEGYRETQYF. The CDR3 DNA is TGTGCCAGCAGCCAAGAAGGTTACCGAGAGACCCAGTACTTC.

The chain links TRBV29-1 to TRBJ1-5; perhaps TRBD1 as D (5 bases). With 6 bases removed from V and 8 bases from J, the gap between germline ends came to 17 bases. The germline CDR1 and CDR2 sequences are SQVTM and ANQGSEA. This CDR3 comprises 13 residues. The CDR3 DNA sequence: TGCAGCGTCGGGGGGGGTCCCGGGGAGCCCCAGCATTTT. This translates into CSVGGGPGEPQHF.

The chain has TRBV6-5 and TRBJ2-3, with TRBD2 matching over 7 bases. Germline trimming cut 2 bases from V and 8 bases from J; bases unmatched to any gene: 7. This CDR3 spans 14 amino acids. Germline V gives CDR1 MNHEY, CDR2 SVGAGI. The CDR3: CASSYERAGVTQYF. The DNA for the CDR3 is TGTGCCAGCAGTTACGAGCGTGCGGGGGTTACGCAGTATTTT.